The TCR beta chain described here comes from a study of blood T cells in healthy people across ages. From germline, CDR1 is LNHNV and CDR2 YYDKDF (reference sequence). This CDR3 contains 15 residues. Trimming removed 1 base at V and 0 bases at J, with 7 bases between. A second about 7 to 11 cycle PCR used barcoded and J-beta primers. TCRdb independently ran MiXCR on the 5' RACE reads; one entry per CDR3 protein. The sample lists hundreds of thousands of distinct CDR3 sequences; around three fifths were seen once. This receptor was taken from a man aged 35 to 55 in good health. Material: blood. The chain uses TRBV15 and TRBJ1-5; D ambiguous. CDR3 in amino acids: CATSRADYSNQPQHF. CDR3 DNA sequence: TGTGCCACCAGCAGAGCTGATTATAGCAATCAGCCCCAGCATTTT.